This T cell receptor (beta chain) was captured in a study of shared clonotypes between healthy human individuals. Looking at the study overall: The study used three CD4 naive, three CD4 memory, two CD8 naive and one CD8 memory plate per donor.

As originally analysed: Junction-only sequences without quality scores were provided by ImmunoSEQ, so filtering was different. The data were produced by immunoSEQ multiplex PCR, yet TCRdb's version contains in-frame clones alone and is incomplete. V and J calls and clone size are as listed in that table; D and trimming were resolved from the DNA. The sample gives roughly 2 million clones, approximately 96% of which show up once; more than 0.1% is in the top ten. Study results and caveats: Non-shared clonotypes were found to have lower generation probabilities than the clonotypes that were shared by all four of the sorted-subset donors.

Germline CDR1 is SNHLY and CDR2 is FYNNEI. Trimming left V 6 bases short and J 7 bases short, with 10 bases between. This CDR3 is 11 amino acids long. As for this clone: Its matching antigen is unknown.

What was sequenced was naive CD4+ T cells sorted from blood. Subset defined: CD45RA+ positively selected. This receptor was taken from a man between 18 and 29 years old in good health. V gene TRBV2 combines with J gene TRBJ2-7; tentative D call: TRBD2 (6 bases). The DNA for the CDR3 is TGTGCCAGCAGGGGCGGGAAGGAGCAGTACTTC. Translating gives CASRGGKEQYF.